This TCR beta chain was sequenced during a study of T cell responses to AZD1222 COVID-19 vaccine listed by TCRdb under 2021. The study in broad terms: Because spike-specific TCR depth and breadth did not differ between the two schedules, AZD1222 recipients who got a second dose at roughly 4 weeks were pooled with those who got a second dose at roughly 12 weeks. A total of 233 trial participants underwent TCR sequencing, of whom about 210 received two doses of AZD1222 and some 26 received two doses of the MenACWY control vaccine. Enrollment into the trials was organized by age into subgroups of 18-55, 56-69 and 70-plus years, and those subgroups contained 148, 28 and 57 TCR-sequenced participants, respectively. Overall results and qualifications from the work: In the small 56-69-year group, the increase in depth fell short of significance, most likely because of low power. Vaccine-associated CD4 TCRs spanned the whole spike protein, with dominant responses in regions 160-218 and 743-854. Reportedly, close to half of the unique spike-specific TCRs recognized epitopes lying outside the regions that are mutated in the B.1.351 and B.1.1.7 variants. Participants were mostly white British and included more females than males, and it was suggested by the authors that clonal diversity may have been underestimated. Conclusions about previously exposed vaccinees were limited because only a handful of AZD1222 recipients were SARS-CoV-2 seropositive at baseline. Because no day 14 peak-response samples were available, repertoires were characterized only after the peak T cell response. A significant rise in spike-specific TCR breadth and depth was observed after two AZD1222 doses relative to day 0 and relative to MenACWY recipients.

The CDR3 regions of human TCRbeta chains were analyzed by immunosequencing. The published analysis was carried out like this. TCRs in the repertoires were compared against a reference library of SARS-CoV-2-specific TCRs that had been generated with the MIRA antigen-specificity platform. Breadth was defined as the fraction of unique TCRs that were SARS-CoV-2-associated, and depth was defined as the fraction of total T cells that were SARS-CoV-2-associated. Using the MIRA data, each spike-specific TCR was assigned both to the spike region to which the TCR was reactive and to a CD4 or CD8 class. Log10-transformed breadth and depth values were compared by one-way ANOVA with Sidak's multiple comparisons tests. TCRdb mirrors the immuneACCESS table, restricted to in-frame sequences. Some clones are absent from its copies; in checked studies, under half trace to an unresolved V gene, and the reason for the others is unknown. That table supplies the V and J calls and clone size; D and trimming were determined from the DNA. Across this sample there are tens of thousands of clones, with 90% to 95% seen only once. Together, the top ten hold about 5.2% of the sample.

On this clone: This clone's antigen is unknown. Base qualities are missing; no much larger clone stands one base away.

V sheds 6 bases and J sheds 2 bases, leaving 17 bases between their ends. The germline V gene (reference sequence) supplies CDR1 MNHEY and CDR2 SMNVEV. The CDR3 runs 16 residues from the cysteine to the phenylalanine. Of all the DNA, just the CDR3 is kept, 48 bases in frame from base 1. The time point label for this specimen denotes: baseline before first vaccination. Samples from vaccinated people were obtained from the UK trials COV001 and COV002, which included a single-blind randomized controlled phase 2/3 trial of AZD1222 (ChAdOx1 nCoV-19) in healthy adults. For TCRbeta chain sequencing, PBMC samples from trial participants were taken at day 0 and at day 28 after the second dose.

The material sequenced was peripheral blood, taken on day 0 of AZD1222 vaccination. This TCR came from an adult in good health. The rearranged chain carries TRBV27 and TRBJ2-1; the D gene remains uncertain. The CDR3 protein is CASSRGEALPYNEQFF. The DNA sequence is given as TGTGCCAGCAGCCGAGGCGAAGCTCTACCCTACAATGAGCAGTTCTTC.